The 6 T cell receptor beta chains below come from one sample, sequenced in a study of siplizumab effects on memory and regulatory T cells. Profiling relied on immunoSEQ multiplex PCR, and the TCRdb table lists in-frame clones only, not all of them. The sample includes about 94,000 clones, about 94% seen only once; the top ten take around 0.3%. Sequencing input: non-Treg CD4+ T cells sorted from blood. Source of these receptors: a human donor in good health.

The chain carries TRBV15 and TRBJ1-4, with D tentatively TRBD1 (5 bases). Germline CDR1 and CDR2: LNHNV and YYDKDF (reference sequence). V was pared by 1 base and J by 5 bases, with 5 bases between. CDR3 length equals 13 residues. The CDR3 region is CATSRGQNEKLFF. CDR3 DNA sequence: TGTGCCACCAGCAGAGGACAGAATGAAAAACTGTTTTTT.

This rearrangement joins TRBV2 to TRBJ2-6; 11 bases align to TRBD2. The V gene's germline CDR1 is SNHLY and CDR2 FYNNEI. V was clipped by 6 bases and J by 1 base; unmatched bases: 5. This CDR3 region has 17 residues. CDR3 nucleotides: TGTGCCAGCAGCTTAGCGGGGGGGTTTTCTGGGGCCAACGTCCTGACTTTC. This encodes CASSLAGGFSGANVLTF.

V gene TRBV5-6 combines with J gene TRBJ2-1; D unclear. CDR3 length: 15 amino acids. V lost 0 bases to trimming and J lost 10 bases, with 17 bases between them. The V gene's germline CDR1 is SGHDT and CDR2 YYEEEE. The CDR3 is CASSLGGGSLWEQFF. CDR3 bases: TGTGCCAGCAGCTTGGGAGGCGGTTCCCTTTGGGAGCAGTTCTTC.

The CDR3 sequence: CASSARPKYEQYF. In DNA, the CDR3 is TGTGCCAGCAGTGCCCGACCGAAATACGAGCAGTACTTC. The V and J genes are TRBV6-1 and TRBJ2-7, with unresolved D. The length of the CDR3 is 13 residues. Trimming took 4 bases from V and 4 from J, leaving 11 bases between them. Germline lookup yields CDR1 MNHNS and CDR2 SASEGT.

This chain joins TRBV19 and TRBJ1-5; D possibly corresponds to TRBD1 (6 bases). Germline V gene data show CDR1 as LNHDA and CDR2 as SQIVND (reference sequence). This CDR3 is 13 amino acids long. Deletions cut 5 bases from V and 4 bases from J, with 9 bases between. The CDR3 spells CASSVQGNQPQHF. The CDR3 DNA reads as TGTGCCAGTAGTGTACAGGGAAATCAGCCCCAGCATTTT.

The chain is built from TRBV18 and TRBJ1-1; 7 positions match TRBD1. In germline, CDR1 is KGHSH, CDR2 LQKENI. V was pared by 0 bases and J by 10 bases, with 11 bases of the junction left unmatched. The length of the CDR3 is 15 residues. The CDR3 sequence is CASSPPNPTGARAFF. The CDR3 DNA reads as TGTGCCAGCTCACCACCCAATCCTACAGGGGCGAGAGCTTTCTTT.